The clone carrying this TCR beta chain was seen only a few times. The antigen remains undetermined. This sample was taken from a study of T cell repertoires in cytomegalovirus infection. For the study at large: Recently identified HLA-C-restricted and well-studied HLA-B-restricted CMV epitopes were used. Findings and limits, study-wide: Ex vivo, HLA-C-restricted CMV-specific TCR beta clonotypes prevailed over the rest of the response. Pooled public TCR beta family frequency picked out CMV carriers with the relevant HLA.

MiXCR was run by TCRdb on the reads, yielding one entry per CDR3 protein. Here the sample spans 900,000 to 950,000 distinct CDR3 sequences, roughly 30% being singletons. The CDR3 runs 22 residues. The junction had 25 bases not matched to a gene; V was cut back by 4 bases and J by 7 bases. From germline, CDR1 is MNHEY and CDR2 SVGAGI. This sample comprised cultured CD8+ T cells from PBMCs, obtained from culture after CMV antigen stimulation. The chain links TRBV6-5 to TRBJ2-2; 12 nucleotides align to TRBD1. This TCR was recovered from a human donor in good health (CMV status not recorded). Some clones in this sample may be carry-over from other donors' samples. The CDR3 coding sequence is TGTGCCAGCAGTTTCCCGATTATGCCGGGACAGGGGGCTGAGACCTCGATCGGGGAGCTGTTTTTT. It yields the protein CASSFPIMPGQGAETSIGELFF.